This is a list of T cell receptor beta chains from one sample in a study of post-analysis software for immune sequencing data. TCRdb re-called the PCR reads through MiXCR, storing one row per CDR3 protein. The sample lists about half a million distinct CDR3 sequences; roughly 45% were seen once. The sequencing sample was made of blood. All receptors come from a girl aged 5 to 17 with multiple sclerosis. Both conserved end residues are part of each CDR3. D genes are given only for firm matches. The size entry is marked missing in some rows and otherwise reads once, few, many or a size class.

J gene	D gene	V gene	clone size	CDR3 length	CDR3 DNA	CDR3 protein
TRBJ2-1	-	TRBV9	few	15	TGTGCCAGCAGCGAAGAGGGAGGCACCTACAATGAGCAGTTCTTC	CASSEEGGTYNEQFF
TRBJ2-5	TRBD2	TRBV28	few	18	TGTGCCAGCAGTTTAAGGGGACTAGCGGGGCTATCAGGGGAGACCCAGTACTTC	CASSLRGLAGLSGETQYF
TRBJ2-1	-	TRBV11-1	-	11	TGTGCCAGCAGCTTAGGAAATGAGCAGCTCTTC	CASSLGNEQLF
TRBJ1-2	TRBD1	TRBV20-1	-	15	TGCAGTGCCTCTCACCCTGGACAGGGGAACTATGGCTACACCTTC	CSASHPGQGNYGYTF
TRBJ2-1	TRBD2	TRBV2	-	16	TGTGCCAGCAGTGTTACCGGGACTAGCGGTAACAATGAGCAGTTCTTC	CASSVTGTSGNNEQFF
TRBJ2-3	-	TRBV25-1	-	12	TGTGCCAGCAGTTATTACACAGATACGCAGTATTTT	CASSYYTDTQYF
TRBJ2-6	-	TRBV4-1	few	18	TGCGCCGGCAGCCCTTCGACAGCTACGACCTCTGGGGCCAACGTCCTGACTTTC	CAGSPSTATTSGANVLTF
TRBJ2-1	TRBD2	TRBV12-3/TRBV12-4	many	14	TGTGCCAGCACCACTAGCGGGGCCTACAATGAGCAGTTCTTC	CASTTSGAYNEQFF
TRBJ2-5	-	TRBV14	-	13	TGTACCAGCAGCCAAGGGGACCCTAGGGAGCAGTACTTC	CTSSQGDPREQYF
TRBJ2-3	-	TRBV12-3/TRBV12-4	many	14	TGTGCCAGCAGTTTAGCCAGGGGCACAGATACGCAGTATTTT	CASSLARGTDTQYF
TRBJ2-5	-	TRBV6-5	-	14	TGTGCCACCTCACGGGGGCAGGCACAAGAGACCCAGTACTTC	CATSRGQAQETQYF
TRBJ2-1	TRBD2	TRBV12-5	-	19	TGTGCTAGTGGTTTGGTACCTGGGACTAGCGGGAGGGCCGGGAATGAGCAGTTCTTC	CASGLVPGTSGRAGNEQFF
TRBJ2-1	-	TRBV11-3	few	15	TGTGCCAGCAGCTTTCGGGACGGTCACTACAATGAGCAGTTCTTC	CASSFRDGHYNEQFF
TRBJ1-6	TRBD1	TRBV5-1	-	15	TGCGCCAGCAGCGAAAAGGGACAGGGGGGTTCACCCCACCACTTT	CASSEKGQGGSPHHF
TRBJ1-6	-	TRBV5-1	-	17	TGCGCCAGCAGCTCTACTGCGGGGGCGTCATATAATTCACCCCTCCACTTT	CASSSTAGASYNSPLHF
TRBJ2-2	-	TRBV21-1	-	14	TGTGCCAGAGGGGCTAGCGGGAGTATCGGGGAGCTGTTTTTT	CARGASGSIGELFF